Listed below are T cell receptor beta chains from one sample, sequenced in a study of B cell selection in AIRE deficiency. TCRdb's table, derived via immunoSEQ multiplex PCR, lists solely in-frame clones and lacks some. This repertoire shows roughly 18,000 clones, roughly 91% found once; its top ten account for roughly 0.8%. Sequencing was performed on CD4+CD25+ Tregs sorted from PBMCs. These TCRs come from a human donor in good health. CDR3s include the opening cysteine and the closing phenylalanine or tryptophan. D genes are given only for firm matches. Where a row states a size, it is once, few, many or the class of an expanded clone; other rows omit it.

clone_size j_call d_call v_call cdr3_aa cdr3_nt
once TRBJ1-1 . TRBV5-1 CASSSRVGNTEAFF TGCGCCAGCAGCTCAAGGGTGGGGAACACTGAAGCTTTCTTT
once TRBJ2-7 . TRBV27 CASSFSGDRTEQYF TGTGCCAGCAGTTTTAGCGGCGACCGAACCGAGCAGTACTTC
. TRBJ2-1 . TRBV5-8 CASSLAAGRSYNEQFF TGTGCCAGCAGCTTAGCAGCAGGACGCTCCTACAATGAGCAGTTCTTC
. TRBJ2-7 . TRBV7-9 CASSLNQYEQYF TGTGCCAGCAGCTTAAATCAGTACGAGCAGTACTTC
. TRBJ2-3 . TRBV4-1 CASSQGGQRSTDTQYF TGCGCCAGCAGCCAAGGCGGGCAGAGAAGCACAGATACGCAGTATTTT
. TRBJ2-2 . TRBV23-1 CASSHLAPGAIDTGELFF TGCGCCAGCAGTCACCTAGCTCCGGGGGCGATTGACACCGGGGAGCTGTTTTTT
once TRBJ2-7 TRBD1 TRBV28 CASSSRPGTGGIRYEQYF TGTGCCAGCAGTTCACGACCCGGGACAGGGGGCATCAGATACGAGCAGTACTTC
. TRBJ2-3 TRBD2 TRBV2 CASSLAVLTDTQYF TGTGCCAGCAGTCTAGCGGTTCTCACAGATACGCAGTATTTT
. TRBJ2-1 . TRBV9 CASSVGSVGGYNEQFF TGTGCCAGCAGCGTAGGGTCAGTCGGGGGCTACAATGAGCAGTTCTTC
. TRBJ1-5 . TRBV18 CASSPGGNQPQHF TGTGCCAGCTCACCCGGAGGAAATCAGCCCCAGCATTTT
. TRBJ2-3 . TRBV7-2 CASSLGAGYTDTQYF TGTGCCAGCAGCTTAGGGGCTGGGTACACAGATACGCAGTATTTT
once TRBJ1-2 TRBD1 TRBV7-2 CASRRQGVNYGYTF TGTGCCAGCAGACGACAGGGGGTTAACTATGGCTACACCTTC
. TRBJ2-1 TRBD1 TRBV6-1 CASSEFGQGTSGSYNEQFF TGTGCCAGCAGTGAATTCGGACAGGGGACTTCTGGGTCCTACAATGAGCAGTTCTTC
. TRBJ2-7 . TRBV7-5 CASSYTGGLDEQYF TGTGCCAGCAGCTATACTGGGGGGCTCGACGAGCAGTACTTC
. TRBJ2-3 TRBD2 TRBV28 CASSSLAGGTDTQYF TGTGCCAGCAGTTCTCTAGCGGGAGGAACAGATACGCAGTATTTT
. TRBJ1-2 . TRBV6-6 CASSLWQSNYGYTF TGTGCCAGCAGTTTATGGCAGTCTAACTATGGCTACACCTTC
. TRBJ2-1 . TRBV6-6 CASSYAENYNEQFF TGTGCCAGCAGTTACGCGGAGAATTACAATGAGCAGTTCTTC
once TRBJ1-1 TRBD1 TRBV5-6 CASSWTGGTEAFF TGTGCCAGCAGCTGGACAGGGGGCACTGAAGCTTTCTTT